Each of the 2 T cell receptor beta chains below was sequenced from the same sample in a study of cytomegalovirus exposure and HLA in healthy donors. Only in-frame clones appear in the TCRdb table, and some are missing; sequencing was by immunoSEQ multiplex PCR. The repertoire includes approximately 180,000 clones, 80% to 90% of them detected once, and roughly 1.5% sits in the top ten. Sequencing was performed on PBMCs. Source of these receptors: a woman in her 30s in good health and CMV-seronegative.

This chain links TRBV6-5 with TRBJ1-2; 7 positions agree with TRBD1. CDR3 length: 13 residues. Losses at the gene ends were 6 bases for V and 3 bases for J; bases not matched to a gene: 4. The germline V gene encodes CDR1 MNHEY and CDR2 SVGAGI. CDR3 sequence (DNA): TGTGCCAGCAGCCGAGGGGGCGACTATGGCTACACCTTC. It specifies CASSRGGDYGYTF.

The chain couples TRBV7-8 to TRBJ1-1; no clear D. From germline, CDR1 is SGHVS and CDR2 FQNEAQ. V was trimmed by 5 bases and J by 7 bases, leaving 17 bases between them. CDR3 length: 14 amino acids. For the CDR3, the DNA is TGTGCCAGCAGCCCAAGTCGACTTAAAATTGAAGCTTTCTTT. It specifies CASSPSRLKIEAFF.